These 27 T cell receptor beta chains were all obtained from the same sample, sequenced in a study of control samples from healthy donors and cancer patients. This table comes from immunoSEQ multiplex PCR, and its TCRdb copy is limited to in-frame clones, with some not included. The data contain over 100,000 clones, about nine tenths of them singletons. The specimen was blood. The receptors here all came from a human donor in good health. The donor label of this sample is uncertain.

This clone was observed once. This chain links TRBV5-5 with TRBJ1-1, with TRBD1 identical over 7 bases. Germline values: CDR1 SGHKS, CDR2 YYEKEE (reference sequence). The trim removed 7 bases at V and 1 base at J, leaving 7 bases unmatched. This CDR3 is built from 14 residues. CDR3 amino acids: CASGSGTANTEAFF. The CDR3 DNA reads TGTGCCAGCGGATCGGGGACAGCGAACACTGAAGCTTTCTTT. The full variable domain, completed using reference TRBV5-5 and TRBJ1-1, is DAGVTQSPTHLIKTRGQQVTLRCSPISGHKSVSWYQQVLGQGPQFIFQYYEKEERGRGNFPDRFSARQFPNYSSELNVNALLLGDSALYLCASGSGTANTEAFFGQGTRLTVV.

The rearrangement links TRBV19 to TRBJ2-1, with D perhaps TRBD1 or TRBD2 (6 bases each). With 6 bases removed from V and 9 bases from J, the gap between germline ends came to 9 bases. CDR3 size: 11 residues. The germline gives CDR1 LNHDA, CDR2 SQIVND (reference sequence). The CDR3 sequence: CASREGGEQFF. DNA for the CDR3: TGTGCCAGTAGAGAGGGGGGTGAGCAGTTCTTC.

The chain employs TRBV10-3 and TRBJ2-6; 8 bases align to TRBD1. CDR1 ENHRY and CDR2 SYGVKD come from the germline V gene. J lost 2 bases, V lost 3 bases, and 15 bases had no gene match. The CDR3 consists of 20 residues. CDR3 sequence reads: CAISDSTGGERYAGANVLTF. CDR3 DNA sequence: TGTGCCATCAGTGACTCTACAGGGGGTGAGAGGTACGCTGGGGCCAACGTCCTGACTTTC.

The chain recombines TRBV6-2 or TRBV6-3 with TRBJ1-5; D is unclear. Germline CDR1 MNHEY, CDR2 SVGEGT. Deletions cut 1 base from V and 9 bases from J, with 13 bases between. The CDR3 covers 14 residues. Written as DNA, the CDR3 is TGTGCCAGCAGTTACTTGTCAGCGGATGGGCCCCAGCATTTT. Translating it yields CASSYLSADGPQHF.

The gene calls are TRBV19 and TRBJ1-2, with D uncertain. Between the trimmed V and J ends, which lost 5 bases and 4 bases, there was a span of 8 bases. This CDR3 spans 12 amino acids. Germline V gives CDR1 LNHDA, CDR2 SQIVND (reference sequence). This CDR3 reads CASSLTAYGYTF. DNA for the CDR3: TGTGCCAGTAGTTTAACGGCCTATGGCTACACCTTC.

The chain combines TRBV21-1 with TRBJ1-5. TRBV21-1 is designated a pseudogene. This CDR3 comprises 13 residues. CDR3 DNA: TGTGCCAGCAGCTTGGAGGGATGTCAGCCCCAGCATTTT. This sequence encodes CASSLEGCQPQHF.

The chain couples TRBV24-1 to TRBJ1-5; possibly TRBD1 for D (5 bases). Germline V gives CDR1 KGHDR, CDR2 SFDVKD. The CDR3 is made up of 14 amino acids. The germline V and J ends were trimmed by 4 bases and 5 bases, with 11 bases remaining between them. The CDR3 loop reads CATSDAGTHQPQHF. CDR3 in DNA: TGTGCCACCAGTGACGCAGGGACTCATCAGCCCCAGCATTTT.

The J gene is TRBJ1-2, the V gene TRBV27, with D possibly being TRBD1 (6 bases). V was shortened by 7 bases and J by 8 bases, with 23 bases between the two germline ends. The CDR3 loop spans 15 amino acids. Germline-derived CDR1 and CDR2 are MNHEY and SMNVEV (reference sequence). In DNA form, the CDR3 reads TGTGCCAGCACTCCGGGGGCGGGACTGGGGGGGGGCTACACCTTC. This encodes CASTPGAGLGGGYTF.

The gene calls are TRBV10-3 and TRBJ2-2, with D perhaps assigned TRBD1 or TRBD2 (6 bases each). Trimming shortened V by 3 bases and J by 0 bases, and 20 bases separated the two germline ends. Germline loops: CDR1 ENHRY, CDR2 SYGVKD. The CDR3 extends over 19 amino acids. CDR3 amino acids: CAISDVLLGGQTNTGELFF. The CDR3 region has the DNA TGTGCCATCAGTGACGTATTATTGGGGGGCCAAACGAACACCGGGGAGCTGTTTTTT.

V gene TRBV19 combines with J gene TRBJ1-5; D call uncertain. V was clipped by 1 base and J by 4 bases, with 14 bases between them. The CDR3 contains 16 residues. Germline V gene sequence: CDR1 LNHDA, CDR2 SQIVND (reference sequence). In DNA, the CDR3 is TGTGCCAGTAGTATAGGAGCGACAACCCAAAATCAGCCCCAGCATTTT. This translates into CASSIGATTQNQPQHF.

The V and J genes are TRBV27 and TRBJ2-7; 7 nucleotides align to TRBD1. Germline V gene lookup returns CDR1 MNHEY and CDR2 SMNVEV (reference sequence). The length of the CDR3 is 14 residues. J was trimmed by 2 bases and V by 5 bases; bases with no gene match: 6. CDR3 DNA: TGTGCCAGCAGTACCCGACAGGGTACCTACGAGCAGTACTTC. This codes for CASSTRQGTYEQYF.

This clone was detected once. The V gene is TRBV18, the J gene TRBJ2-1; the D gene is possibly TRBD2 (5 bases). This CDR3 is 15 amino acids long. V lost 0 bases and J 0 bases, leaving 6 bases between the germline ends. The germline V gene encodes CDR1 KGHSH and CDR2 LQKENI. In DNA form, the CDR3 reads TGTGCCAGCTCACCACCAGGGAGCTCCTACAATGAGCAGTTCTTC. It yields the protein CASSPPGSSYNEQFF.

V is TRBV5-6 and J is TRBJ1-3; D remains unclear. The CDR3 length is 15 residues. CDR1 and CDR2 (germline): SGHDT, YYEEEE. V was trimmed by 4 bases and J by 4 bases, leaving 15 bases between them. In nucleotides, the CDR3 is TGTGCCAGCAGCCCGCGGGATGGGAGGGGAAACACCATATATTTT. Protein product: CASSPRDGRGNTIYF. Based on the CDR3 plus reference TRBV5-6 and TRBJ1-3, the full variable domain is DAGVTQSPTHLIKTRGQQVTLRCSPKSGHDTVSWYQQALGQGPQFIFQYYEEEERQRGNFPDRFSGHQFPNYSSELNVNALLLGDSALYLCASSPRDGRGNTIYFGEGSWLTVV.

This chain links TRBV21-1 with TRBJ1-4; the table's D call, TRBD1, was not checked against the DNA. TRBV21-1 represents a pseudogene. The CDR3 length is 14 residues. The CDR3 nucleotides are TGTGCCAGCAGCTGGGGCGGCAGGGGTCAAGAACTGTTTTTT. Its protein is CASSWGGRGQELFF.

The rearrangement links TRBV27 to TRBJ2-7; D is unresolved. The germline V gene encodes CDR1 MNHEY and CDR2 SMNVEV (reference sequence). Trimming removed 3 bases from V and 7 bases from J, with 16 bases in between. The CDR3 is 14 amino acids. In nucleotides, the CDR3 is TGTGCCAGCAGTTTTTCGCCATTCTACGTGGAGCAGTACTTC. As protein: CASSFSPFYVEQYF.

This chain joins TRBV10-3 and TRBJ2-3; D call uncertain. The CDR3 covers 11 residues. The V and J ends lost 7 bases and 2 bases respectively, with 4 bases between them. CDR1 ENHRY and CDR2 SYGVKD come from the germline V gene. CDR3 protein: CAITPTDTQYF. CDR3 in DNA: TGTGCCATCACCCCCACAGATACGCAGTATTTT.

The V and J genes are TRBV7-9 and TRBJ2-2; TRBD1 is a possible D gene (7 bases). Germline V gene lookup returns CDR1 SEHNR and CDR2 FQNEAQ (reference sequence). The germline V and J ends were trimmed by 7 bases and 5 bases, with 17 bases remaining between them. This CDR3 contains 15 residues. DNA for the CDR3: TGTGCCAGCACGAAGGGGGCAGGGGGGACCGGGGAGCTGTTTTTT. Protein: CASTKGAGGTGELFF.

The chain links TRBV2 to TRBJ1-6; D might be TRBD1 (6 bases). Between the trimmed V and J ends, which lost 6 bases and 7 bases, there was a span of 13 bases. The CDR3 totals 14 residues. Germline V gene sequence: CDR1 SNHLY, CDR2 FYNNEI. CDR3 in amino acids: CASSRGVGNSPLHF. DNA for the CDR3: TGTGCCAGCAGCAGGGGTGTAGGGAATTCACCCCTCCACTTT.

The chain employs TRBV11-3 and TRBJ2-5; D gene uncertain. CDR1 is SGHNT, CDR2 YENEEA, per germline. This CDR3 has 14 residues. Trimming cost V 0 bases and J 2 bases, with 7 bases left between them. The CDR3 DNA reads TGTGCCAGCAGCTTAGAGGCTGGACAAGAGACCCAGTACTTC. Translating gives CASSLEAGQETQYF.

By share, this clone ranks as medium-sized. The V call is TRBV4-1, the J call TRBJ2-7; D remains ambiguous. Trimming shortened V by 3 bases and J by 1 base, and 10 bases separated the two germline ends. This CDR3 comprises 14 residues. Germline CDR1 is MGHRA and CDR2 is YSYEKL. The chain's CDR3 is CASSQVASSYEQYF. CDR3 coding DNA: TGCGCCAGCAGCCAGGTCGCTAGTTCCTACGAGCAGTACTTC.

The CDR3 DNA is TGTGCCAGTAGTATGGGTCGTCCCTGGAACACTGAAGCTTTCTTT. Its translation: CASSMGRPWNTEAFF. The V gene is TRBV19, the J gene TRBJ1-1; D gene uncertain. CDR1 is LNHDA and CDR2 is SQIVND in the germline V gene (reference sequence). The ends were cut back, 3 bases at V and 1 base at J, with 12 bases in the middle. This CDR3 is built from 15 residues.

The chain has TRBV2 and TRBJ1-2; D uncertain. Germline assignment: CDR1 SNHLY and CDR2 FYNNEI. The length of the CDR3 is 13 residues. Trimming stripped 6 bases from V and 5 bases from J, with 13 bases between. The CDR3 sequence: CASSRGRVYGYTF. CDR3 bases: TGTGCCAGCAGCCGTGGTCGGGTTTATGGCTACACCTTC.

This clone was counted a single time. V is TRBV3-1 (or the pseudogene TRBV3-2) and J is TRBJ2-1, with D maybe TRBD2 (6 bases). The CDR3 consists of 15 residues. V was trimmed by 4 bases and J by 9 bases, leaving 19 bases between them. Per the germline V gene, CDR1 is LGHDT and CDR2 is YNNKEL (reference sequence). The CDR3 nucleotides read TGTGCCAGCAGCCGCTCCGGGACTGGACTTGGTGAGCAGTTCTTC. This codes for CASSRSGTGLGEQFF.

This clone was detected once. The chain recombines TRBV4-2 with TRBJ2-7; the D is unclear. V gave up 3 bases and J gave up 7 bases, with 10 bases separating them. The germline V gene has CDR1 LGHNA and CDR2 YNFKEQ. CDR3 size: 12 residues. CDR3 sequence: CASSQGMGEQYF. The CDR3 DNA reads as TGTGCCAGCAGCCAGGGTATGGGGGAGCAGTACTTC.

The rearrangement links TRBV18 to TRBJ2-1; no clear D gene. Trimming stripped 0 bases from V and 0 bases from J, with 9 bases between. Germline V lookup: CDR1 KGHSH, CDR2 LQKENI. The length of the CDR3 is 16 residues. In DNA, the CDR3 is TGTGCCAGCTCACCACCTGGCACGAGCTCCTACAATGAGCAGTTCTTC. This gives the protein CASSPPGTSSYNEQFF. The variable domain in full, with the rest retrieved from reference TRBV18 and TRBJ2-1, is NAGVMQNPRHLVRRRGQEARLRCSPMKGHSHVYWYRQLPEEGLKFMVYLQKENIIDESGMPKERFSAEFPKEGPSILRIQQVVRGDSAAYFCASSPPGTSSYNEQFFGPGTRLTVL.

The rearrangement joins TRBV7-9 to TRBJ1-2; D is possibly TRBD1 (5 bases). From germline, CDR1 is SEHNR and CDR2 FQNEAQ (reference sequence). The CDR3 extends over 15 amino acids. Trimming shortened V by 1 base and J by 6 bases, and 15 bases separated the two germline ends. Here the CDR3 reads CASSLGLWGSNGYTF. The CDR3 coding sequence is TGTGCCAGCAGCTTAGGGTTGTGGGGGTCCAATGGCTACACCTTC.

The chain links TRBV24-1 to TRBJ1-5; 7 bases align to TRBD1. CDR3 size: 14 residues. V lost 4 bases to trimming and J lost 4 bases; unmatched junction nucleotides: 3. Germline V CDR1 and CDR2: KGHDR, SFDVKD. The CDR3 DNA follows: TGTGCCACCAGTGACCCAGGGGGTAATCAGCCCCAGCATTTT. Translated: CATSDPGGNQPQHF.